This T cell receptor (beta chain) was captured in a study of regulatory T cells in long-lasting Graves disease. The study's findings and limits: Persistent disease showed a preference for TRBV28, TRBJ1-2 and TRBJ2-5. Accuracy may have been reduced by the small sample size. A greater number of public clonotypes (around 3,000) was shared by persistent patients than by new patients (over 900). Persistent Graves' patients had lower TCR diversity than newly diagnosed ones.

The TCR beta library used iRepertoire HTBI primers with Arm-PCR amplification of CDR3. MiXCR was run by TCRdb on the multiplex PCR reads, yielding one entry per CDR3 protein. Of about 310,000 distinct CDR3 sequences in the sample, under 25% were seen once. This clonotype was seen at least ten times. Its antigen is not identified. Time point indicated: persistent/refractory GD, antithyroid drugs over 5 years with positive TRAb. Isolated PBMC RNA provided the starting material for the TCR library. The length of the CDR3 is 15 residues. Trimming removed 0 bases at V and 2 bases at J, with 10 bases between. Germline assignment: CDR1 SGHTA and CDR2 FQGNSA.

This material consisted of peripheral blood mononuclear cells (PBMCs), taken when the disease was refractory, from a patient treated with antithyroid drugs. The chain is built from TRBV7-2 and TRBJ1-2; TRBD1 might be the D (5 bases). The source is a female donor with Graves disease. The CDR3 spells CASSLAGGSNYGYTF. The CDR3 coding sequence is TGTGCCAGCAGCTTAGCTGGGGGTTCGAACTATGGCTACACCTTC.